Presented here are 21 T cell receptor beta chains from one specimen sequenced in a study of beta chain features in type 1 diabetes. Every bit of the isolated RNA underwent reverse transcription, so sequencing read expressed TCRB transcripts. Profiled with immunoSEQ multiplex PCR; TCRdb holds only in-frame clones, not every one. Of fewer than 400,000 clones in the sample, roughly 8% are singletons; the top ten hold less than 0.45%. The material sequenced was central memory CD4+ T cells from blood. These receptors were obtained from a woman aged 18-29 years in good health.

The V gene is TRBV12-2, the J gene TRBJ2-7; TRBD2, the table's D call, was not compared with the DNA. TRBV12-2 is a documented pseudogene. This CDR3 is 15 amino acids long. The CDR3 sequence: CASRCLSASFHEQYF. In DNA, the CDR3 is TGTGCAAGTCGCTGCCTATCGGCTAGCTTCCACGAGCAGTACTTC.

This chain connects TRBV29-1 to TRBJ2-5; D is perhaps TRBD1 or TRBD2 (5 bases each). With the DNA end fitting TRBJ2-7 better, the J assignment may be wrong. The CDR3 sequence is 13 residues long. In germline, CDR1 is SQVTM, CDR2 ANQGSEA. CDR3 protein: CSVAGSRSYEQYF. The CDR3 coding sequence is TGCAGCGTCGCAGGGAGTCGATCCTACGAGCAGTACTTC.

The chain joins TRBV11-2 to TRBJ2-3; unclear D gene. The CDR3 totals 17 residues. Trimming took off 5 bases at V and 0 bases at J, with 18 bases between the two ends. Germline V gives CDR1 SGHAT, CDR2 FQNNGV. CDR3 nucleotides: TGTGCCAGCAGCGGATCGTTCGCCATCTCTAGCACAGATACGCAGTATTTT. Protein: CASSGSFAISSTDTQYF.

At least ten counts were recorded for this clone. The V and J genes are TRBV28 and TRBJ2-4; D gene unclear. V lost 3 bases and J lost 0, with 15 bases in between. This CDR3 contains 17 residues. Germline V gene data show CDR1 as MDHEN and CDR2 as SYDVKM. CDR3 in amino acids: CASSFYRTVIAKNIQYF. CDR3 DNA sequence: TGTGCCAGCAGTTTCTACCGTACTGTCATAGCCAAAAACATTCAGTACTTC.

As DNA, the CDR3 is TGTGCCAGCTCACCAATAGGAGCGCTAAGCTCTGGGGCCAACGTCCTGACTTTC. It translates to CASSPIGALSSGANVLTF. The rearrangement links TRBV18 to TRBJ2-6; D uncertain. CDR3 size: 18 residues. With 2 bases removed from V and 0 bases from J, the gap between germline ends came to 14 bases. Germline values: CDR1 KGHSH, CDR2 LQKENI.

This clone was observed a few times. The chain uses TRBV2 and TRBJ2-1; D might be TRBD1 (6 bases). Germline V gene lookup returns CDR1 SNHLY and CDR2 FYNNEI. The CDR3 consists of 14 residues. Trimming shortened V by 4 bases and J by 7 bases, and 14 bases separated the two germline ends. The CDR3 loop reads CASSVEGVANEQFF. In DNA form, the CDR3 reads TGTGCCAGCAGTGTAGAGGGGGTGGCGAATGAGCAGTTCTTC.

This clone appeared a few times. This chain's CDR3 is CASSLTDSYEQYF. As DNA, the CDR3 is TGTGCCAGTAGCCTGACAGACTCCTACGAGCAGTACTTC. The rearrangement links TRBV19 to TRBJ2-7; D is perhaps TRBD1 (5 bases). CDR1 LNHDA and CDR2 SQIVND come from the germline V gene (reference sequence). The CDR3 sequence is 13 residues long. The germline V and J ends were trimmed by 6 bases and 0 bases, with 9 bases remaining between them.

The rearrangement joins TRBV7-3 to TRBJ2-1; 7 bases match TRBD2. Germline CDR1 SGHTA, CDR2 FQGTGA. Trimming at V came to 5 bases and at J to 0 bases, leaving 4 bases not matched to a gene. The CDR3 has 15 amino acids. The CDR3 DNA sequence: TGTGCCAGCAGCCGAAGCGGGATCTCCTACAATGAGCAGTTCTTC. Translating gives CASSRSGISYNEQFF.

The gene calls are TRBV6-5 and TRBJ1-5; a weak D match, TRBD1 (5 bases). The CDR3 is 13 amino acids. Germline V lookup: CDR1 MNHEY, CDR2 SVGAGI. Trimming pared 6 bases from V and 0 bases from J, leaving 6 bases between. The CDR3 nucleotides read TGTGCCAGCAGGGGGGGTAGCAATCAGCCCCAGCATTTT. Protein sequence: CASRGGSNQPQHF.

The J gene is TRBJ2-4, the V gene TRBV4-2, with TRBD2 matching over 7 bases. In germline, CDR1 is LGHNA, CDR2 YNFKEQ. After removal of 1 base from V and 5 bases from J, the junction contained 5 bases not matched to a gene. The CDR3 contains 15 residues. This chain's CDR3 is CASSQVSSGENIQYF. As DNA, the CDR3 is TGTGCCAGCAGCCAAGTGTCTAGCGGAGAAAACATTCAGTACTTC.

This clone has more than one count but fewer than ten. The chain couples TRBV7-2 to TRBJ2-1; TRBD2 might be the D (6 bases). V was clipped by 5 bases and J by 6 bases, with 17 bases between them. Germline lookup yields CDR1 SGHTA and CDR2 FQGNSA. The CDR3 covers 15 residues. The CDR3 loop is CASSVTSGSLNEQFF. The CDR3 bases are TGTGCCAGCAGCGTGACTAGTGGTAGTCTCAATGAGCAGTTCTTC.

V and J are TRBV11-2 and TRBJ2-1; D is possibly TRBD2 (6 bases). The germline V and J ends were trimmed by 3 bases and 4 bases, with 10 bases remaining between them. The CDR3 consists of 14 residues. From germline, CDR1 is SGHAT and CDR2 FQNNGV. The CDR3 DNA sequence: TGTGCCAGCAGCTTGCGACTAGTTTACAATGAGCAGTTCTTC. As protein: CASSLRLVYNEQFF.

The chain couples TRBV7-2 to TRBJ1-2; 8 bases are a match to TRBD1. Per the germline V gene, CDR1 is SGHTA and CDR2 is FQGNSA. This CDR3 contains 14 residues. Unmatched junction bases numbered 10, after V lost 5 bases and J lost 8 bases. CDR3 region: CASSNQGAAVGYTF. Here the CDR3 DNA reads TGTGCCAGCAGCAATCAGGGGGCGGCTGTGGGCTACACCTTC.

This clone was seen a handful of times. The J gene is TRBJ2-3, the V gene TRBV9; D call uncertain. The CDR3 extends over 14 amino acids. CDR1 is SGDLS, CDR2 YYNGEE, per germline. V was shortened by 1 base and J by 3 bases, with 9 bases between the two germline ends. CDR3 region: CASSVTSSTDTQYF. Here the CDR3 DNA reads TGTGCCAGCAGCGTAACCTCCTCAACAGATACGCAGTATTTT.

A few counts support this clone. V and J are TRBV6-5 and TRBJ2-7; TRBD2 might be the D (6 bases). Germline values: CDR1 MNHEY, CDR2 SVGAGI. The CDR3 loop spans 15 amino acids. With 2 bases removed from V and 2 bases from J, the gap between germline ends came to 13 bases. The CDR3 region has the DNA TGTGCCAGCAGTTACGGATCGGGAGCGGCCTACGAGCAGTACTTC. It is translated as CASSYGSGAAYEQYF.

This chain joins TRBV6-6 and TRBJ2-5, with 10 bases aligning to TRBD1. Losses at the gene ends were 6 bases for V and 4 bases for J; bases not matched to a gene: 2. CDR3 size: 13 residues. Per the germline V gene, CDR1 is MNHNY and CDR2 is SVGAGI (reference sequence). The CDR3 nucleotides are TGTGCCAGCAGAAGGGACAGGGGAGAGACCCAGTACTTC. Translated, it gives CASRRDRGETQYF.

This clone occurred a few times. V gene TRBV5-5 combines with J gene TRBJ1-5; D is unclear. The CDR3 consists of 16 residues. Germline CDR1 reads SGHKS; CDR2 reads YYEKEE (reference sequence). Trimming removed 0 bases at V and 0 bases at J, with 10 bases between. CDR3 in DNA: TGTGCCAGCAGCTTGGGGACGGCTTATAGCAATCAGCCCCAGCATTTT. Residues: CASSLGTAYSNQPQHF.

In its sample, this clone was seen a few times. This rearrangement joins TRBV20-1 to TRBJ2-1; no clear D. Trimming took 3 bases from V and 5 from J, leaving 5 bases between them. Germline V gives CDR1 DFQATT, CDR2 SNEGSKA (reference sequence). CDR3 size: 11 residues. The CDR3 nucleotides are TGCAGTGCTAGTCCCAACAATGAGCAGTTCTTC. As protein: CSASPNNEQFF.

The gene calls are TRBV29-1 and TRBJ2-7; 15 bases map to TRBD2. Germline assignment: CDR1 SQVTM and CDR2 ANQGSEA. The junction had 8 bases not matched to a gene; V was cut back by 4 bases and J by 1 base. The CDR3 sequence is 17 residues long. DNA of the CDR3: TGCAGCGTTGGTACTGGACTAGCGGGAGGGAGATCCTACGAGCAGTACTTC. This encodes CSVGTGLAGGRSYEQYF.

CDR3 residues: CASSLGVRTGQFF. In nucleotides, the CDR3 is TGTGCCAGCAGTTTAGGGGTTCGGACAGGGCAGTTCTTC. The chain links TRBV27 to TRBJ2-1; 7 positions agree with TRBD1. Germline CDR1 is MNHEY and CDR2 is SMNVEV (reference sequence). The CDR3 is made up of 13 amino acids. Losses at the gene ends were 2 bases for V and 12 bases for J; bases not matched to a gene: 7.

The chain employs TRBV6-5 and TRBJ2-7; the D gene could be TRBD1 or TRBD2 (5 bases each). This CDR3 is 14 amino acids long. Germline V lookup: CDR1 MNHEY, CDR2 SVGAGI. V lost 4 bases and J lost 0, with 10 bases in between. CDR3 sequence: CASSSGTDSYEQYF. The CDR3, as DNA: TGTGCCAGCAGTTCGGGGACCGACTCCTACGAGCAGTACTTC.